This entry lists 6 T cell receptor beta chains sequenced from one sample in a study of cytotoxic CD8 clonotypes in ibrutinib-treated CLL. Assay: immunoSEQ multiplex PCR; the TCRdb copy retains only in-frame clones and omits some. The data contain around 300,000 clones, almost 80% of them singletons. The input for sequencing was PBMCs, taken before ibrutinib treatment. These receptor sequences come from a human donor with chronic lymphocytic leukemia.

V usage is TRBV7-9 and J usage is TRBJ2-1; 14 nucleotides match TRBD2. Trimming removed 5 bases from V and 11 bases from J; junction bases left unmatched: 5. The CDR3 runs 14 residues. Looked up from germline, CDR1 is SEHNR and CDR2 is FQNEAQ (reference sequence). The CDR3 protein is CASSPRLAGGKQFF. The CDR3 nucleotides are TGTGCCAGCAGCCCCAGACTAGCGGGAGGGAAGCAGTTCTTC.

The rearrangement links TRBV5-4 to TRBJ2-1; 9 bases match TRBD2. This CDR3 is built from 15 residues. J was trimmed by 7 bases and V by 5 bases; bases with no gene match: 10. CDR1 is SGHNT, CDR2 YYREEE, per germline (reference sequence). In nucleotides, the CDR3 is TGTGCCAGCAGATTAGCGGGAGCCCAGGGGAATGAGCAGTTCTTC. Protein product: CASRLAGAQGNEQFF. The entire variable domain, with the rest obtained from reference TRBV5-4 and TRBJ2-1, is as follows: ETGVTQSPTHLIKTRGQQVTLRCSSQSGHNTVSWYQQALGQGPQFIFQYYREEENGRGNFPPRFSGLQFPNYSSELNVNALELDDSALYLCASRLAGAQGNEQFFGPGTRLTVL.

This clone was seen only a few times. The rearrangement uses TRBV18 and TRBJ2-1; 11 nucleotides match TRBD2. V trimming: 6 bases; J trimming: 3 bases; junction bases outside the gene matches: 7. Germline CDR1 reads KGHSH; CDR2 reads LQKENI. This CDR3 has 16 amino acids. CDR3 in amino acids: CASSPTSGGLYNEQFF. DNA of the CDR3: TGTGCCAGCTCGCCAACTAGCGGGGGACTCTACAATGAGCAGTTCTTC.

This clone was seen only a few times. The V and J genes are TRBV5-5 and TRBJ2-7, with 9 nucleotides matching TRBD2. With 4 bases clipped from V and 5 bases from J, the junction kept 7 bases outside the gene matches. Germline assignment: CDR1 SGHKS and CDR2 YYEKEE (reference sequence). This CDR3 region has 14 residues. CDR3 coding DNA: TGTGCCAGCAGCACCCTAGCGGGACCCCACGAGCAGTACTTC. Its translation: CASSTLAGPHEQYF.

The rearrangement links TRBV7-2 to TRBJ1-1; the match to TRBD1 covers 8 bases. There are 17 residues in the CDR3. V shed 2 bases and J 0 bases; nucleotides not matched to a gene: 8. Germline assignment: CDR1 SGHTA and CDR2 FQGNSA. CDR3 in amino acids: CASSLTGGRNMNTEAFF. The CDR3 DNA follows: TGTGCCAGCAGCTTAACAGGGGGGCGAAACATGAACACTGAAGCTTTCTTT.

The chain recombines TRBV27 with TRBJ1-1; D not resolved. The CDR3 loop spans 13 amino acids. Per germline, CDR1 MNHEY and CDR2 SMNVEV (reference sequence). Trimming took off 5 bases at V and 4 bases at J, with 11 bases between the two ends. The CDR3 is CASSDTGVTEAFF. CDR3 DNA sequence: TGTGCCAGCAGTGATACCGGGGTCACTGAAGCTTTCTTT.